This TCR beta chain appears in the sequencing data of a study of control samples from healthy donors and cancer patients. Germline V gene sequence: CDR1 SGHDT, CDR2 YYEEEE. CDR3 length: 14 residues. V shed 3 bases, J shed 5 bases, and the junction held 5 bases outside the gene matches. The assay was immunoSEQ multiplex PCR, and TCRdb's table has in-frame clones only and misses some. The sample consists of 160,000 or so clones, roughly 94% of them appearing once. This clonotype was obtained from a man in his 60s with colorectal cancer. The sequenced sample was PBMCs. V is TRBV5-6 and J is TRBJ2-7, with 10 bases lining up with TRBD1. The CDR3 DNA reads TGTGCCAGCAGCTGGGGTGGGACAGGGGACGAGCAGTACTTC. It encodes CASSWGGTGDEQYF.